This TCR beta chain stems from a study of cytomegalovirus exposure and HLA in healthy donors. Study findings and constraints: TCR beta sequences reportedly predicted most subjects' HLA-A and HLA-B alleles accurately.

Germline CDR1 is SGHAT and CDR2 is FQNNGV. Deletions cut 1 base from V and 4 bases from J, with 8 bases between. CDR3 length: 14 residues. The primer mix had 60 Vbeta and 13 Jbeta primers. Here immunoSEQ multiplex PCR was the method, and the copy in TCRdb shows in-frame clones only, minus some. The sample shows under 200,000 clones, roughly 80% of them seen only once. Comments on this clone: Antigen: not known.

Material: PBMCs. The gene calls are TRBV11-2 and TRBJ1-3, with D uncertain. This TCR was recovered from a young woman in good health and CMV-seronegative. CDR3 coding DNA: TGTGCCAGCAGCTTAGGTTCCAAAGGAAACACCATATATTTT. It yields the protein CASSLGSKGNTIYF.